This T cell receptor (beta chain) is drawn from a study of CD8 T cells in Susac syndrome. Points from the study as a whole: The authors found no clonal expansion in Susac syndrome CD4+ T cell repertoires.

Purification of the CD8+ and CD4+ T cells relied on negative isolation, and TEMRA cells underwent FACS enrichment. Reverse transcription of roughly 0.5 to 1 ug RNA was performed with random hexamers. Each CDR3 protein is one row after TCRdb ran MiXCR on the immunoSEQ multiplex PCR reads. Counted here are some 160,000 distinct CDR3 sequences, around 95% occurring once; the ten biggest clones make up more than 0.075%. A word on this clonotype: Its antigen remains unidentified.

The V gene lost 3 bases and the J gene lost 5 bases, with 10 bases spanning the gap. This CDR3 is built from 13 residues. The source of this sequence is a human donor with Susac syndrome. Sequenced sample: CD4+ T cells from PBMCs. This chain links TRBV12-3 or TRBV12-4 with TRBJ2-5, with a tentative D call TRBD2 (6 bases). CDR3 coding DNA: TGTGCCAGCAGTTTCGCAGGAGGGGAGACCCAGTACTTC. Amino acid sequence: CASSFAGGETQYF.